This T cell receptor beta chain came from a study of blood T cells in healthy people across ages. PCR was performed a second time for about 7 to 12 cycles using a sample-barcoded 5' primer and a J-beta primer mix. In TCRdb, the 5' RACE reads were re-called with MiXCR into one record per CDR3 protein. Of about 1.8 million distinct CDR3 sequences in the sample, about 50% are singletons; the top ten hold 2% to 2.5%. This CDR3 has 14 residues. Trimming left V 6 bases short and J 2 bases short, with 13 bases between. Per germline, CDR1 MNHEY and CDR2 SVGEGT. The receptor was isolated from a woman aged 40 to 50 in good health. The sample consisted of blood. The chain uses TRBV6-2 or TRBV6-3 and TRBJ1-2, with TRBD1 as a possible D gene (5 bases). The CDR3 sequence is CASSRGPGNYGYTF. DNA of the CDR3: TGTGCCAGCAGCCGAGGGCCAGGGAACTATGGCTACACCTTC.